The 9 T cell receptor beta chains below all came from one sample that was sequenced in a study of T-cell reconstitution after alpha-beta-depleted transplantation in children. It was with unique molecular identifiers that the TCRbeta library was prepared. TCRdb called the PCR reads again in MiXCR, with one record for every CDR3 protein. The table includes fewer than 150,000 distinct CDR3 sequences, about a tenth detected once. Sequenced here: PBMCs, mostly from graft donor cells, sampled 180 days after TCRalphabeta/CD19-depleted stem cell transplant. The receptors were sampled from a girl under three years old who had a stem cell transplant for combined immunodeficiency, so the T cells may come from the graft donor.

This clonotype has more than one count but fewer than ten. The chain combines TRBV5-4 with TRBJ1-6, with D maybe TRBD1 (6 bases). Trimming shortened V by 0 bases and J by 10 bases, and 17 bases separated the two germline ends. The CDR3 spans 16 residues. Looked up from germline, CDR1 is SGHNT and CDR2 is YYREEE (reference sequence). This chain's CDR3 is CASSLDYRARRSPLHF. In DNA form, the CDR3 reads TGTGCCAGCAGCTTGGACTACAGGGCGCGGAGATCACCCCTCCACTTT.

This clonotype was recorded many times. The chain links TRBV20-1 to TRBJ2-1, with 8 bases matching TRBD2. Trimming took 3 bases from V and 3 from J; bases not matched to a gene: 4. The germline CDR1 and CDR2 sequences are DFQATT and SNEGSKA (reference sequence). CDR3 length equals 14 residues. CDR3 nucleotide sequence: TGCAGTGCTAGGTCTAGCGGGTTCTACAATGAGCAGTTCTTC. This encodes CSARSSGFYNEQFF.

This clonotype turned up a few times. The CDR3 sequence: CASRTELVAVEQFF. CDR3 DNA: TGTGCCAGCAGAACTGAGTTGGTAGCGGTTGAGCAGTTCTTC. The genes are TRBV5-5 and TRBJ2-1, with D tentatively TRBD2 (6 bases). V was trimmed by 5 bases and J by 9 bases, leaving 18 bases between them. The CDR3 extends over 14 amino acids. Germline-derived CDR1 and CDR2 are SGHKS and YYEKEE (reference sequence).

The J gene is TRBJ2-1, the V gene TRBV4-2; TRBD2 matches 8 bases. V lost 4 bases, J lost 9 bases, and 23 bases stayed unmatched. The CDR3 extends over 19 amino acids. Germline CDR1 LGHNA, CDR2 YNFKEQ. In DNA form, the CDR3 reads TGTGCCAGCAGCCCGGGGCTAGGGCGGGAGGTACATCGGGTGGGTGAGCAGTTCTTC. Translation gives CASSPGLGREVHRVGEQFF.

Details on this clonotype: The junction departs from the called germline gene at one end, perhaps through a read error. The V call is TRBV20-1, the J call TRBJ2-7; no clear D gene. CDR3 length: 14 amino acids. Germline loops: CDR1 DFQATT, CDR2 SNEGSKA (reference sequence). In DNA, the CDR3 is TGCAGTGCCCAGGATCTAGTTGGTCTCGGCGAGCAGTGCTTC. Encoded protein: CSAQDLVGLGEQCF.

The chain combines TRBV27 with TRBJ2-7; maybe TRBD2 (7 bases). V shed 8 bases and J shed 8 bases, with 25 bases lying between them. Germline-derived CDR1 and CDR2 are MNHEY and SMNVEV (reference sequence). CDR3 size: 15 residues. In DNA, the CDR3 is TGTGCCAGCGTCCTTTACGGGGAGGGGGGGCTAAAGCAGTACTTC. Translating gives CASVLYGEGGLKQYF.

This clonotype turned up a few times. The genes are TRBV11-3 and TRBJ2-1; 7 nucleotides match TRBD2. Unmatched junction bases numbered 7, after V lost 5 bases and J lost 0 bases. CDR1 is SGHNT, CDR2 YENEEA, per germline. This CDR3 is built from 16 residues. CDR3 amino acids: CASSPLAPSSYNEQFF. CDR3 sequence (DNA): TGTGCCAGCAGCCCACTAGCGCCGAGCTCCTACAATGAGCAGTTCTTC. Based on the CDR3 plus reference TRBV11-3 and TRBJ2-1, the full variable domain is EAGVVQSPRYKIIEKKQPVAFWCNPISGHNTLYWYLQNLGQGPELLIRYENEEAVDDSQLPKDRFSAERLKGVDSTLKIQPAELGDSAVYLCASSPLAPSSYNEQFFGPGTRLTVL.

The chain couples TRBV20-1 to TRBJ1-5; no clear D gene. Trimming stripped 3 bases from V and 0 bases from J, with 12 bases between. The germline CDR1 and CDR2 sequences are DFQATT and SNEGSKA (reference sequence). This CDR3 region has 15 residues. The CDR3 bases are TGCAGTGCTAGGTTTCCGGATAATAGCAATCAGCCCCAGCATTTT. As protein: CSARFPDNSNQPQHF.

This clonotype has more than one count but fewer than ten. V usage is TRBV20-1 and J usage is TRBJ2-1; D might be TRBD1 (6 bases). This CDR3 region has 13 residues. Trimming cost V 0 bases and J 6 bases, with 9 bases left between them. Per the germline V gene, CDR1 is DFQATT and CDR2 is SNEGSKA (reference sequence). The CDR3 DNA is TGCAGTGCTAGAGATACAGGGAGCAATGAGCAGTTCTTC. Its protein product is CSARDTGSNEQFF.